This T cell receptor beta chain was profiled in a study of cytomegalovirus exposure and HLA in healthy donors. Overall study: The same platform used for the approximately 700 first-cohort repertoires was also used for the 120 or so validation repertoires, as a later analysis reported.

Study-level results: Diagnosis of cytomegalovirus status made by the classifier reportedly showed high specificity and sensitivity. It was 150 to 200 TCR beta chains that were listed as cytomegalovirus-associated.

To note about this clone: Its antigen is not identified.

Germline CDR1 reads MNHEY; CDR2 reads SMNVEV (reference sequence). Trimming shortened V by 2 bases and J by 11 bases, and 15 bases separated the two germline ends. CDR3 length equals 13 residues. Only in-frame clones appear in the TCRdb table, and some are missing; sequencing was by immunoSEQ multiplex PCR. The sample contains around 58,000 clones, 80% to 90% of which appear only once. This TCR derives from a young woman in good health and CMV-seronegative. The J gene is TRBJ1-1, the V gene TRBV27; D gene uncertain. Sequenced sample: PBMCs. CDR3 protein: CASSLRREAWAFF. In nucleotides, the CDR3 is TGTGCCAGCAGTTTAAGACGGGAAGCCTGGGCTTTCTTT.